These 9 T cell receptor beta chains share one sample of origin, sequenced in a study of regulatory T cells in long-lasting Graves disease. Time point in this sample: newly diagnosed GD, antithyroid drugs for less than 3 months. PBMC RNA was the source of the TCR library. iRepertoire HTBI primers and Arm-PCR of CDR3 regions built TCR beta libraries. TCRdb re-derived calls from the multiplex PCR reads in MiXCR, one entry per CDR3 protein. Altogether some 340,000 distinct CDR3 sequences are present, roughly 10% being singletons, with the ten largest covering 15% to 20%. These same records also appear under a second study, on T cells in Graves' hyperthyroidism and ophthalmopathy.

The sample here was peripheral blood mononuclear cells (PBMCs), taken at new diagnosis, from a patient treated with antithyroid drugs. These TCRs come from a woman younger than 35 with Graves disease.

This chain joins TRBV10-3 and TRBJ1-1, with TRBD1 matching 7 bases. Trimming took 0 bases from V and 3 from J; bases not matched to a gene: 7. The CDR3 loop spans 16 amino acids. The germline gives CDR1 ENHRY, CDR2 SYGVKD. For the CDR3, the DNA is TGTGCCATCAGTGAGTCGAACTTCCAGGGGGACACTGAAGCTTTCTTT. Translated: CAISESNFQGDTEAFF.

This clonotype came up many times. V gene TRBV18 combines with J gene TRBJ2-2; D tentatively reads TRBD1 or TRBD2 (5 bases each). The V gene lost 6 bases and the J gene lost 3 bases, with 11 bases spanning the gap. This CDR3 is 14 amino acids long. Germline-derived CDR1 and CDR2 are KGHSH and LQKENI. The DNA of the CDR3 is TGTGCCAGCTCGTGGGGGAGACACACCGGGGAGCTGTTTTTT. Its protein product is CASSWGRHTGELFF.

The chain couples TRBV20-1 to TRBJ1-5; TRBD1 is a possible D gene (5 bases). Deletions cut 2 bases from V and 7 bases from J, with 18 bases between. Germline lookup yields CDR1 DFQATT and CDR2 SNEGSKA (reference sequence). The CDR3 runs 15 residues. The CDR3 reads CSARRGTASGQPQHF. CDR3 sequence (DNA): TGCAGTGCTAGAAGAGGGACGGCTTCGGGGCAGCCCCAGCATTTT.

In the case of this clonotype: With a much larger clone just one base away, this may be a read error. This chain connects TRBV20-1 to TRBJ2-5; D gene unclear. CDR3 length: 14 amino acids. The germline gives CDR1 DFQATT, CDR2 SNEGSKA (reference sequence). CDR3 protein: CSARRIGWQGTQYF. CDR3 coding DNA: TGCAGTGCTAGAAGAATTGGCTGGCAAGGGACCCAGTACTTC.

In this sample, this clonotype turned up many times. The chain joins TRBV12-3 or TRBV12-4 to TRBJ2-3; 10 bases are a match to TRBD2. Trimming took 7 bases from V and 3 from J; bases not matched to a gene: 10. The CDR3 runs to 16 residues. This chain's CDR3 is CASTTGTSVHTDTQYF. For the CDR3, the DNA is TGTGCCAGCACAACCGGGACTAGCGTTCATACAGATACGCAGTATTTT.

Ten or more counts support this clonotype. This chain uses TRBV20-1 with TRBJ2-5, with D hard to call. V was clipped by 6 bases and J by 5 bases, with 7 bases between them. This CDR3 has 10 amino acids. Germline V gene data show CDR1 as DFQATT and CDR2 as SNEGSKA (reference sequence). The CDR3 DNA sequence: TGCAGTGCAAGGAATGAGACCCAGTACTTC. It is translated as CSARNETQYF.

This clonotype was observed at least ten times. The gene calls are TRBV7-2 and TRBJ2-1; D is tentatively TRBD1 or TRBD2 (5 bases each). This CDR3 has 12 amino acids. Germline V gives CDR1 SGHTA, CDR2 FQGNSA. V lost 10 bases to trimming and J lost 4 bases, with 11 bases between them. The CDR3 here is CATGPTYNEQFF. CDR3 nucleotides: TGTGCCACGGGACCAACTTACAATGAGCAGTTCTTC.

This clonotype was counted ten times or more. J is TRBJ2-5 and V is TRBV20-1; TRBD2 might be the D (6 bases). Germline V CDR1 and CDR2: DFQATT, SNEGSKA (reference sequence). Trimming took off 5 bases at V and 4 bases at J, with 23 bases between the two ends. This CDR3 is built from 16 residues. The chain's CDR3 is CSAYYTTGLQRETQYF. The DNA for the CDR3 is TGCAGTGCTTACTACACTACGGGACTCCAGCGAGAGACCCAGTACTTC.

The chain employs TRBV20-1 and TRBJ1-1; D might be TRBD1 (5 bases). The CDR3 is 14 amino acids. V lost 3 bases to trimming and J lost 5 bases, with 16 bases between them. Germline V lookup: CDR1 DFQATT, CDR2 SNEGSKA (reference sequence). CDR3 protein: CSASPGRGWTEAFF. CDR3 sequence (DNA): TGCAGTGCTAGCCCTGGGAGGGGTTGGACTGAAGCTTTCTTT.